The 27 T cell receptor beta chains below all came from one sample that was sequenced in a study of blood T cells in healthy people across ages. The authors ran a second PCR of 7 to 11 cycles using a sample-barcoded 5' primer and a J-beta primer mix. TCRdb redid the calling of the 5' RACE reads with MiXCR, one entry per CDR3 protein. The sample contains about a million distinct CDR3 sequences, around two fifths of which appear only once. Material: blood. The receptor source for this set is a man younger than 35 in good health.

The rearrangement uses TRBV6-1 and TRBJ1-1; D possibly corresponds to TRBD1 (6 bases). Germline CDR1 and CDR2: MNHNS and SASEGT. V was clipped by 3 bases and J by 6 bases, with 14 bases between them. CDR3 length equals 14 residues. The CDR3 is CASSDGGHPAEAFF. The CDR3 DNA sequence: TGTGCCAGCAGTGACGGGGGGCATCCCGCTGAAGCTTTCTTT.

This clonotype was detected only a few times. The rearrangement links TRBV7-2 to TRBJ1-2; D not resolved. Trimming took 4 bases from V and 4 from J, leaving 7 bases between them. Per germline, CDR1 SGHTA and CDR2 FQGNSA. The CDR3 totals 12 residues. CDR3 protein: CASSSLSYGYTF. The CDR3, as DNA: TGTGCCAGCAGCTCGTTGAGCTATGGCTACACCTTC.

On this clonotype: This may stem from a read error, because a much larger clone lies one nucleotide away. The chain is built from TRBV29-1 and TRBJ2-1; TRBD1 matches at 8 bases. The germline V gene encodes CDR1 SQVTM and CDR2 ANQGSEA. This CDR3 contains 15 residues. The CDR3 sequence is CSVEGQESSYNGQFF. The CDR3 DNA follows: TGCAGCGTTGAGGGACAGGAGTCCTCCTACAATGGGCAGTTCTTC.

J is TRBJ1-2 and V is TRBV7-2, with D maybe TRBD1 (5 bases). The CDR3 has 15 amino acids. Germline V gene sequence: CDR1 SGHTA, CDR2 FQGNSA. Between the trimmed V and J ends, which lost 1 base and 8 bases, there was a span of 17 bases. The CDR3 DNA is TGTGCCAGCAGCTTAGTAGGGGTTGGTGGATACGGCTACACCTTC. The encoded protein is CASSLVGVGGYGYTF. Combining the CDR3 with reference TRBV7-2 and TRBJ1-2 gives the whole variable domain GAGVSQSPSNKVTEKGKDVELRCDPISGHTALYWYRQSLGQGLEFLIYFQGNSAPDKSGLPSDRFSAERTGGSVSTLTIQRTQQEDSAVYLCASSLVGVGGYGYTFGSGTRLTVV.

The chain couples TRBV3-1 to TRBJ1-1, with D unresolved. Trimming left V 4 bases short and J 0 bases short, with 15 bases between. The germline V gene encodes CDR1 LGHDT and CDR2 YNNKEL (reference sequence). The CDR3 length is 16 residues. DNA of the CDR3: TGTGCCAGCAGCCCGACGGGAAGCGAGATGAACACTGAAGCTTTCTTT. Amino acid sequence: CASSPTGSEMNTEAFF.

This clonotype was picked up one time. The chain couples TRBV13 to TRBJ1-1, with TRBD1 matching over 7 bases. The trim removed 0 bases at V and 4 bases at J, leaving 5 bases unmatched. In germline, CDR1 is PRHDT, CDR2 FYEKMQ (reference sequence). The CDR3 runs to 15 residues. CDR3 sequence reads: CASSLGSGGGTEAFF. CDR3 coding DNA: TGTGCCAGCAGCTTAGGGTCAGGGGGAGGCACTGAAGCTTTCTTT.

V gene TRBV4-1 combines with J gene TRBJ1-5; 7 bases match TRBD1. CDR1 and CDR2 from the germline V gene are MGHRA and YSYEKL. V was clipped by 2 bases and J by 3 bases; unmatched bases: 4. There are 15 residues in the CDR3. This chain's CDR3 is CASSQNRGLNQPQHF. Written as DNA, the CDR3 is TGCGCCAGCAGCCAAAATAGGGGGCTCAATCAGCCCCAGCATTTT.

The rearrangement uses TRBV27 and TRBJ2-3; D is possibly TRBD1 (6 bases). Germline-derived CDR1 and CDR2 are MNHEY and SMNVEV (reference sequence). With 7 bases removed from V and 2 bases from J, the gap between germline ends came to 13 bases. This CDR3 has 14 residues. The CDR3 sequence is CASTGQGYTDTQYF. The CDR3 region has the DNA TGTGCCAGCACCGGGCAGGGGTACACAGATACGCAGTATTTT.

This clonotype was detected only a few times. The chain has TRBV6-2 or TRBV6-3 and TRBJ2-7; D is unresolved. Germline-derived CDR1 and CDR2 are MNHEY and SVGEGT. The CDR3 length is 11 residues. V lost 6 bases and J lost 6, with 9 bases in between. The CDR3 sequence is CASSHGGEQYF. CDR3 nucleotides: TGTGCCAGCAGCCATGGTGGCGAGCAGTACTTC.

This clonotype has more than one count but fewer than ten. A read error is possible here, since a much larger clone lies one base away. This chain uses TRBV4-3 with TRBJ2-2, with D perhaps TRBD2 (5 bases). Trimming pared 0 bases from V and 6 bases from J, leaving 23 bases between. Germline CDR1 and CDR2: LGHNA and YSLEER. CDR3 length: 19 residues. The CDR3, as DNA: TGCGCCAGCAGCCAAGATGGAGGTCGTAGTGCAGTGTTCCCCGGGGAGCTGTTTTTT. It specifies CASSQDGGRSAVFPGELFF.

This clonotype came up a few times. The CDR3 coding sequence is TGTGCCAGCAGCATGACAGGGCCCTCCACTGAAGCTTTCTTT. Translated: CASSMTGPSTEAFF. This sequence joins TRBV7-9 and TRBJ1-1; TRBD1 agrees at 7 bases. The CDR3 loop spans 14 amino acids. Germline CDR1 reads SEHNR; CDR2 reads FQNEAQ (reference sequence). The ends lost 5 bases at V and 4 bases at J; junction bases unmatched: 7.

J is TRBJ1-6 and V is TRBV10-3, with TRBD1 matching 7 bases. Germline V lookup: CDR1 ENHRY, CDR2 SYGVKD. The length of the CDR3 is 14 residues. Losses at the gene ends were 6 bases for V and 8 bases for J; bases not matched to a gene: 7. The CDR3 reads CAISPDRDDSPLHF. DNA of the CDR3: TGTGCCATCAGCCCTGACAGGGACGATTCACCCCTCCACTTT.

V and J are TRBV27 and TRBJ1-4; possible D gene TRBD1, 5 bases. The CDR3 has 14 residues. V lost 5 bases and J lost 0, with 7 bases in between. The V gene's germline CDR1 is MNHEY and CDR2 SMNVEV (reference sequence). CDR3 sequence reads: CASSKQATNEKLFF. Written as DNA, the CDR3 is TGTGCCAGCAGTAAACAGGCAACTAATGAAAAACTGTTTTTT. Looking up the rest from reference TRBV27 and TRBJ1-4 gives the full variable domain: EAQVTQNPRYLITVTGKKLTVTCSQNMNHEYMSWYRQDPGLGLRQIYYSMNVEVTDKGDVPEGYKVSRKEKRNFPLILESPSPNQTSLYFCASSKQATNEKLFFGSGTQLSVL.

This sequence joins TRBV20-1 and TRBJ1-2; 7 positions agree with TRBD1. Germline trimming cut 2 bases from V and 8 bases from J; bases unmatched to any gene: 8. Germline CDR1 is DFQATT and CDR2 is SNEGSKA (reference sequence). The CDR3 totals 13 residues. The CDR3 DNA sequence: TGCAGTGCTAGAAAAACAGGGGAGGCAGGCTACACCTTC. Protein sequence: CSARKTGEAGYTF.

This clonotype was observed a few times. The CDR3 DNA sequence: TGTGCCACCGGGACGACAGGGCCCTTCTATGGCTACACCTTC. Translating gives CATGTTGPFYGYTF. J is TRBJ1-2 and V is TRBV6-2 or TRBV6-3, with 7 bases that match TRBD1. Germline V CDR1 and CDR2: MNHEY, SVGEGT. Unmatched junction bases numbered 12, after V lost 10 bases and J lost 4 bases. CDR3 length: 14 amino acids.

This clonotype has a count of ten or more. The chain carries TRBV7-2 and TRBJ2-5, with D perhaps TRBD2 (5 bases). The V end was cut by 4 bases, the J end by 3 bases, with 18 bases between. This CDR3 spans 16 amino acids. CDR1 SGHTA and CDR2 FQGNSA come from the germline V gene. In DNA, the CDR3 is TGTGCCAGCAGCTCCTTTAGCGAAGTGGGCAAAGAGACCCAGTACTTC. Translation gives CASSSFSEVGKETQYF. The full variable domain, with the rest looked up from reference TRBV7-2 and TRBJ2-5, is GAGVSQSPSNKVTEKGKDVELRCDPISGHTALYWYRQSLGQGLEFLIYFQGNSAPDKSGLPSDRFSAERTGGSVSTLTIQRTQQEDSAVYLCASSSFSEVGKETQYFGPGTRLLVL.

This chain joins TRBV6-6 and TRBJ1-1; D uncertain. V lost 2 bases, J lost 1 base, and 8 bases lay in between. This CDR3 contains 14 residues. Germline CDR1 and CDR2: MNHNY and SVGAGI (reference sequence). The CDR3 DNA is TGTGCCAGCAGTTACAAGACGGAGAACACTGAAGCTTTCTTT. The encoded protein is CASSYKTENTEAFF.

The J gene is TRBJ2-5, the V gene TRBV27; 10 bases are shared with TRBD2. Germline trimming cut 3 bases from V and 4 bases from J; bases unmatched to any gene: 5. CDR1 and CDR2 from the germline V gene are MNHEY and SMNVEV (reference sequence). The CDR3 runs 15 residues. The chain's CDR3 is CASSFVRLAGETQYF. Written as DNA, the CDR3 is TGTGCCAGCAGTTTCGTCAGACTAGCGGGAGAGACCCAGTACTTC.

V and J are TRBV2 and TRBJ2-1, with TRBD1 matching 7 bases. The CDR3 extends over 17 amino acids. J lost 6 bases, V lost 4 bases, and 15 bases had no gene match. Looked up from germline, CDR1 is SNHLY and CDR2 is FYNNEI. The CDR3 loop is CASSVGTGVGVLNEQFF. In nucleotides, the CDR3 is TGTGCCAGCAGTGTAGGAACAGGGGTTGGAGTTCTCAATGAGCAGTTCTTC.

Of note for this clonotype: An end of the junction does not agree with germline; a read error may underlie this. The chain has TRBV27 and TRBJ1-2, with D uncertain. The germline V gene has CDR1 MNHEY and CDR2 SMNVEV (reference sequence). This CDR3 region has 14 residues. CDR3 sequence (DNA): TGTGCCAGCAGTGTATCGTCACGTTTCTATGGCTACACCTTC. Its protein product is CASSVSSRFYGYTF.

This sequence joins TRBV2 and TRBJ2-5; 8 bases line up with TRBD1. This CDR3 has 14 residues. Germline trimming cut 4 bases from V and 13 bases from J; bases unmatched to any gene: 14. Germline V gene lookup returns CDR1 SNHLY and CDR2 FYNNEI. The CDR3, as DNA: TGTGCCAGCAGTGCGGGGACAGGTCCATACGAGCGGTACTTC. Its protein product is CASSAGTGPYERYF.

The V gene is TRBV20-1, the J gene TRBJ2-2; tentative D call: TRBD2 (6 bases). Germline V CDR1 and CDR2: DFQATT, SNEGSKA (reference sequence). The CDR3 extends over 15 amino acids. Trimming pared 6 bases from V and 0 bases from J, leaving 14 bases between. CDR3 residues: CSALGLRANTGELFF. For the CDR3, the DNA is TGCAGTGCCCTGGGACTCCGCGCGAACACCGGGGAGCTGTTTTTT.

V is TRBV7-2 and J is TRBJ1-1, with a possible D match to TRBD1 (5 bases). V lost 5 bases and J lost 7, with 20 bases in between. Germline loops: CDR1 SGHTA, CDR2 FQGNSA. CDR3 length: 15 amino acids. The CDR3 DNA reads TGTGCCAGCAGCCCCAACGCGGGGGGAGTCAATGAAGCTTTCTTT. Protein: CASSPNAGGVNEAFF. The whole variable domain, remainder taken from reference TRBV7-2 and TRBJ1-1, is GAGVSQSPSNKVTEKGKDVELRCDPISGHTALYWYRQSLGQGLEFLIYFQGNSAPDKSGLPSDRFSAERTGGSVSTLTIQRTQQEDSAVYLCASSPNAGGVNEAFFGQGTRLTVV.

This sequence joins TRBV20-1 and TRBJ2-1, with TRBD2 matching over 12 bases. V was clipped by 1 base and J by 5 bases; unmatched bases: 0. Germline loops: CDR1 DFQATT, CDR2 SNEGSKA (reference sequence). CDR3 length: 14 amino acids. The CDR3 loop is CSARGTSGNNEQFF. CDR3 DNA: TGCAGTGCTAGAGGGACTAGCGGGAACAATGAGCAGTTCTTC.

This clonotype was counted at least ten times. The rearrangement uses TRBV20-1 and TRBJ2-3; TRBD2 agrees at 9 bases. V trimming: 1 base; J trimming: 4 bases; junction bases outside the gene matches: 9. This CDR3 has 16 residues. Germline V CDR1 and CDR2: DFQATT, SNEGSKA (reference sequence). CDR3 bases: TGCAGTGCTAGAGGACCCGGGACTAGCTTTCCAGATACGCAGTATTTT. This codes for CSARGPGTSFPDTQYF.

In this sample, this clonotype turned up a few times. The chain links TRBV3-1 to TRBJ1-1; D unresolved. The germline V gene has CDR1 LGHDT and CDR2 YNNKEL (reference sequence). The V gene lost 1 base and the J gene lost 3 bases, with 9 bases spanning the gap. The CDR3 runs 14 residues. The CDR3 here is CASSQVVGHTEAFF. CDR3 nucleotides: TGTGCCAGCAGCCAAGTGGTAGGGCACACTGAAGCTTTCTTT.

The chain recombines TRBV7-2 with TRBJ2-7, with 9 bases fitting TRBD2. Per germline, CDR1 SGHTA and CDR2 FQGNSA. The CDR3 length is 15 residues. The V and J ends lost 4 bases and 4 bases, in that order; junction bases with no gene match: 8. The CDR3 reads CASSSGTSTKYEQYF. CDR3 nucleotide sequence: TGTGCCAGCAGCTCGGGGACTAGCACTAAATACGAGCAGTACTTC.